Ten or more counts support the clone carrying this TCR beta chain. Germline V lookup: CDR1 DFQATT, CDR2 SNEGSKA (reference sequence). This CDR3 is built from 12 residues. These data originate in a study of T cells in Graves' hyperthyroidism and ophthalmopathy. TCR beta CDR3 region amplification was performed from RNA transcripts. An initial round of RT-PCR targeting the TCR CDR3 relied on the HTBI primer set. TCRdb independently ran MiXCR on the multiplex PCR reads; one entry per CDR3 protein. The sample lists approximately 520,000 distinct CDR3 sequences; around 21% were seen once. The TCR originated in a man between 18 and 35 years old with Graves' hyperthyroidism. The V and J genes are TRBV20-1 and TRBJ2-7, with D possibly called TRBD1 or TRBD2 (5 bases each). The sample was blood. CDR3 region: CRDWDRAYEQYF. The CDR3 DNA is TGCAGAGACTGGGACCGAGCCTACGAGCAGTACTTC.